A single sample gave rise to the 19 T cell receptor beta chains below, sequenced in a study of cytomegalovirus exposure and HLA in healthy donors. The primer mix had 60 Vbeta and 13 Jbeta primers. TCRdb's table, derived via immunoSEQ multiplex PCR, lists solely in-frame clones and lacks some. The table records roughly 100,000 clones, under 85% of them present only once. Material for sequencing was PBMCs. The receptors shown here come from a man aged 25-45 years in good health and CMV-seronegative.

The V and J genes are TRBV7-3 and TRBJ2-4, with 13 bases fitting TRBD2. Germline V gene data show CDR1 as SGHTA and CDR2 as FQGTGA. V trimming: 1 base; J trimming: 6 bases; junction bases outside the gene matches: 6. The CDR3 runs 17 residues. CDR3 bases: TGTGCCAGCAGCTTAATGGGGACTAGCGGGGTGGGAAACATTCAGTACTTC. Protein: CASSLMGTSGVGNIQYF.

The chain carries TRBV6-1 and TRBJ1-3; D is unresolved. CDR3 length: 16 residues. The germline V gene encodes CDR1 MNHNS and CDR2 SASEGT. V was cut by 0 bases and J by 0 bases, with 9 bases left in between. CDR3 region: CASSEARASSGNTIYF. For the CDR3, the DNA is TGTGCCAGCAGTGAAGCGAGGGCTAGCTCTGGAAACACCATATATTTT.

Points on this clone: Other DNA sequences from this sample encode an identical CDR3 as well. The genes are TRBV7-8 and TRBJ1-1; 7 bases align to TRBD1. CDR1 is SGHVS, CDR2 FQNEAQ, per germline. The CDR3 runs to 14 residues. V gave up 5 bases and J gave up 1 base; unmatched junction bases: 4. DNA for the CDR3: TGTGCCAGCAGCCTCCGGACAGGGAACACTGAAGCTTTCTTT. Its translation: CASSLRTGNTEAFF.

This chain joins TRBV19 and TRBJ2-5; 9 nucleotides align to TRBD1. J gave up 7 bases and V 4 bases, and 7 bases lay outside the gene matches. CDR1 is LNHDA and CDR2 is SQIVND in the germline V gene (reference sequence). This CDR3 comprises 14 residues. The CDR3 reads CASSRDREDVTQYF. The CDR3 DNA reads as TGTGCCAGTAGTAGGGACAGGGAAGATGTGACCCAGTACTTC. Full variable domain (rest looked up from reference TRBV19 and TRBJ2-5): DGGITQSPKYLFRKEGQNVTLSCEQNLNHDAMYWYRQDPGQGLRLIYYSQIVNDFQKGDIAEGYSVSREKKESFPLTVTSAQKNPTAFYLCASSRDREDVTQYFGPGTRLLVL.

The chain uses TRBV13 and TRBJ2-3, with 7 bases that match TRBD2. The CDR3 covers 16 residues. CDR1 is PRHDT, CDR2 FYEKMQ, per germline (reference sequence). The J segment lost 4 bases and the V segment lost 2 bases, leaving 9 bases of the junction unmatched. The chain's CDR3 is CASSLIAGAAADTQYF. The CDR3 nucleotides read TGTGCCAGCAGCTTAATAGCGGGCGCGGCGGCAGATACGCAGTATTTT. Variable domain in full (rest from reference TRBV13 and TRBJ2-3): AAGVIQSPRHLIKEKRETATLKCYPIPRHDTVYWYQQGPGQDPQFLISFYEKMQSDKGSIPDRFSAQQFSDYHSELNMSSLELGDSALYFCASSLIAGAAADTQYFGPGTRLTVL.

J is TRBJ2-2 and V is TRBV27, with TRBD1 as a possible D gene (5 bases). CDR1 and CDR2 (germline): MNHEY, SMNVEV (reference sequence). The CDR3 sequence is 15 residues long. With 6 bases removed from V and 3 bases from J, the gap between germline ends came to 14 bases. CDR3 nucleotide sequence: TGTGCCAGCAGCTCAAGTAGACAGTACACCGGGGAGCTGTTTTTT. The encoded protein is CASSSSRQYTGELFF.

The CDR3 bases are TGTGCCAGCAGTTCGACGGGAGGGCCGGGGGATACGCAGTATTTT. Translating gives CASSSTGGPGDTQYF. The gene calls are TRBV6-5 and TRBJ2-3, with TRBD2 matching over 8 bases. Germline assignment: CDR1 MNHEY and CDR2 SVGAGI. V gave up 4 bases and J gave up 6 bases; unmatched junction bases: 9. This CDR3 comprises 15 residues.

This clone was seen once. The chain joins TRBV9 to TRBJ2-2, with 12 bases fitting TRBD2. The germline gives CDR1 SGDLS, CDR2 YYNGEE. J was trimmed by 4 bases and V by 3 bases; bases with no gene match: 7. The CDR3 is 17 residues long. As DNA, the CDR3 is TGTGCCAGCAGCGCGACTAGCGGGAGTTCGGGCACCGGGGAGCTGTTTTTT. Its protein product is CASSATSGSSGTGELFF.

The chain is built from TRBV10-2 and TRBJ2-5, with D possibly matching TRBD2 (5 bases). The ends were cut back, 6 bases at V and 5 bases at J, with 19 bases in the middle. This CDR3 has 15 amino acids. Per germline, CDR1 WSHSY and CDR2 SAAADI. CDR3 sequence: CASSHPGVWGETQYF. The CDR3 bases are TGCGCCAGCAGCCACCCCGGGGTCTGGGGTGAGACCCAGTACTTC.

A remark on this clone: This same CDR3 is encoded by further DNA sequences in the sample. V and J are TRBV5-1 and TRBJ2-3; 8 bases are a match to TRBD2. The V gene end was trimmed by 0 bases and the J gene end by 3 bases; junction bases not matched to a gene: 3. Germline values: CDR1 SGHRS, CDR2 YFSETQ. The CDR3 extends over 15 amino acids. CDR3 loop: CASSLGGGRTDTQYF. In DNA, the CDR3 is TGCGCCAGCAGCTTGGGCGGGGGGAGGACAGATACGCAGTATTTT.

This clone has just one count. The CDR3 bases are TGTGCCAGCAGTTCCACCGTGGGACAGGGGAGGGGTGAGCAGTTCTTC. Amino acids: CASSSTVGQGRGEQFF. This chain uses TRBV6-5 with TRBJ2-1, with 10 nucleotides matching TRBD1. The CDR3 has 16 residues. The germline gives CDR1 MNHEY, CDR2 SVGAGI. V was pared by 4 bases and J by 9 bases, with 12 bases of the junction left unmatched.

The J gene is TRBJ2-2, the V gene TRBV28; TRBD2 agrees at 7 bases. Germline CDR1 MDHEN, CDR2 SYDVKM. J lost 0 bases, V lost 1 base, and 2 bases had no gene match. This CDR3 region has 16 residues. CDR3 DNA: TGTGCCAGCAGTTTATTCGCGGGAGCGAACACCGGGGAGCTGTTTTTT. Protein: CASSLFAGANTGELFF.

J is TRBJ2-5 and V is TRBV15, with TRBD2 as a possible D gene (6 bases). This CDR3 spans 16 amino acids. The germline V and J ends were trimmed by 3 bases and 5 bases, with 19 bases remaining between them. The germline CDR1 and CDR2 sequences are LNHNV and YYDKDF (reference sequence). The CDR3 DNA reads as TGTGCCACCAGCAGCGGACCGGGAGTGGTATCGGAGACCCAGTACTTC. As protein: CATSSGPGVVSETQYF. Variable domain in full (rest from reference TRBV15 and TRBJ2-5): DAMVIQNPRYQVTQFGKPVTLSCSQTLNHNVMYWYQQKSSQAPKLLFHYYDKDFNNEADTPDNFQSRRPNTSFCFLDIRSPGLGDTAMYLCATSSGPGVVSETQYFGPGTRLLVL.

CDR3 sequence (DNA): TGTGCCAGTAGTAACAGGGAGATGAGGGAGACCCAGTACTTC. Its translation is CASSNREMRETQYF. The genes are TRBV19 and TRBJ2-5, with a tentative D call TRBD1 (6 bases). There are 14 residues in the CDR3. Germline V gene lookup returns CDR1 LNHDA and CDR2 SQIVND (reference sequence). Trimming cost V 4 bases and J 5 bases, with 14 bases left between them.

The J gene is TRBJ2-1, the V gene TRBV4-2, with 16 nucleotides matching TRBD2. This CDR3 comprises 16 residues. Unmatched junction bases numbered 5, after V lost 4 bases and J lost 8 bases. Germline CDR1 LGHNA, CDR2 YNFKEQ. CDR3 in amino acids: CASSLTGTSGRDEQFF. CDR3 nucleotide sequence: TGTGCCAGCAGCCTGACCGGGACTAGCGGGAGGGATGAGCAGTTCTTC.

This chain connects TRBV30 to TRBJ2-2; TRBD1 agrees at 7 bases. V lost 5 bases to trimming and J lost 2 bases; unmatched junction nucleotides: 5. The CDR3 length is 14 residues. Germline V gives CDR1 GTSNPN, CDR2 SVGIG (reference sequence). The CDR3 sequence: CAWAGTANTGELFF. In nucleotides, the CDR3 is TGTGCCTGGGCCGGGACAGCTAACACCGGGGAGCTGTTTTTT.

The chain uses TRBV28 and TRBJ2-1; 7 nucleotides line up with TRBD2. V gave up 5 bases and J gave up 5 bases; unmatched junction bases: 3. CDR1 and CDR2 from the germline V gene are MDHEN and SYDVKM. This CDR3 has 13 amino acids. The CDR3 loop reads CASSGAGNNEQFF. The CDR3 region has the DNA TGTGCCAGCAGTGGAGCGGGGAACAATGAGCAGTTCTTC.

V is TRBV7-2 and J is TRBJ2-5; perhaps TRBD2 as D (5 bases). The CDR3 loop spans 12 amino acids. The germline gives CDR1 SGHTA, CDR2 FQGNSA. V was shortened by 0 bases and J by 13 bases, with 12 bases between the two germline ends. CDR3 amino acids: CASSLAVGEGYF. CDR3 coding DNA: TGTGCCAGCAGCTTAGCGGTGGGCGAGGGGTACTTC.

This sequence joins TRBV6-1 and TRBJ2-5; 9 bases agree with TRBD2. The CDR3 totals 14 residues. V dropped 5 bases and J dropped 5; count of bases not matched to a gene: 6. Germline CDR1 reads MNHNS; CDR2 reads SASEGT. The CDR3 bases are TGTGCCAGCAGTCTACTAGCGGGCGGGGAGACCCAGTACTTC. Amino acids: CASSLLAGGETQYF.